This is a list of T cell receptor beta chains from one sample in a study of T cells after yellow fever vaccination. One entry per CDR3 protein results from TCRdb running MiXCR on the 5' RACE reads. The table shows 200,000 to 250,000 distinct CDR3 sequences, with less than 9% occurring only once. The sample was CD4+ T cells sorted from PBMCs, taken 15 days after the yellow fever booster vaccination. The receptors shown here come from a man under 40 who received the YFV17D yellow fever vaccine. CDR3s include the opening cysteine and the closing phenylalanine or tryptophan. Each record gives: V gene, J gene, clone size, D gene, CDR3 protein, CDR3 DNA. D genes are given only for firm matches. Expanded clones get a size class; other rows say once, few or many, or leave the size out.

v_gene: TRBV7-8; j_gene: TRBJ2-1; abundance: many; d_gene: NA; CDR3aa: CASSLMTQPYNEQFF; CDR3nt: TGTGCCAGCAGCTTAATGACGCAACCCTACAATGAGCAGTTCTTC
v_gene: TRBV18; j_gene: TRBJ2-1; abundance: NA; d_gene: NA; CDR3aa: CASSPDRNNEQFF; CDR3nt: TGTGCCAGCTCACCAGACAGGAACAATGAGCAGTTCTTC
v_gene: TRBV18; j_gene: TRBJ2-5; abundance: many; d_gene: NA; CDR3aa: CASSPTTDWTQYF; CDR3nt: TGTGCCAGCTCACCAACGACGGATTGGACCCAGTACTTC
v_gene: TRBV15; j_gene: TRBJ2-3; abundance: NA; d_gene: TRBD2; CDR3aa: CATRARLAGKDTQYF; CDR3nt: TGTGCCACCAGAGCTCGGCTAGCGGGAAAAGATACGCAGTATTTT
v_gene: TRBV10-3; j_gene: TRBJ2-2; abundance: many; d_gene: NA; CDR3aa: CAISESPTVNTGELFF; CDR3nt: TGTGCCATCAGTGAGTCCCCCACTGTGAACACCGGGGAGCTGTTTTTT
v_gene: TRBV6-1; j_gene: TRBJ2-3; abundance: NA; d_gene: TRBD2; CDR3aa: CASRTSGLADTQYF; CDR3nt: TGTGCCAGCAGGACTAGCGGGCTTGCTGATACGCAGTATTTT
v_gene: TRBV20-1; j_gene: TRBJ2-5; abundance: NA; d_gene: TRBD2; CDR3aa: CSARAASGTEGETQYF; CDR3nt: TGCAGTGCTAGAGCGGCTAGCGGGACCGAGGGAGAGACCCAGTACTTC
v_gene: TRBV6-2/TRBV6-3; j_gene: TRBJ2-1; abundance: many; d_gene: TRBD2; CDR3aa: CASSLLAAAYNEQFF; CDR3nt: TGTGCCAGCAGTTTACTAGCGGCGGCCTACAATGAGCAGTTCTTC
v_gene: TRBV3-1; j_gene: TRBJ2-1; abundance: few; d_gene: TRBD2; CDR3aa: CASSLGGGDNEQFF; CDR3nt: TGTGCCAGCAGCTTGGGCGGGGGAGACAATGAGCAGTTCTTC
v_gene: TRBV7-7; j_gene: TRBJ2-1; abundance: many; d_gene: TRBD2; CDR3aa: CASSPGLVSSPTDNEQFF; CDR3nt: TGTGCCAGCAGCCCGGGACTAGTCAGCTCGCCAACTGACAATGAGCAGTTCTTC
v_gene: TRBV15; j_gene: TRBJ2-7; abundance: NA; d_gene: NA; CDR3aa: CATSRDLPTSSYEQYF; CDR3nt: TGTGCCACCAGCAGAGATCTTCCGACTAGCTCCTACGAGCAGTACTTC
v_gene: TRBV21-1; j_gene: TRBJ1-5; abundance: few; d_gene: NA; CDR3aa: CASSKWHPQHF; CDR3nt: TGTGCCAGCAGCAAATGGCACCCCCAGCATTTT
v_gene: TRBV3-1; j_gene: TRBJ2-1; abundance: NA; d_gene: TRBD1; CDR3aa: CASSLLKKAGGSYNEQFF; CDR3nt: TGTGCCAGCAGCCTGCTTAAAAAGGCAGGGGGCTCCTACAATGAGCAGTTCTTC
v_gene: TRBV7-9; j_gene: TRBJ2-1; abundance: many; d_gene: TRBD2; CDR3aa: CASSSTPGTSGPLKFF; CDR3nt: TGTGCCAGCAGCTCCACCCCCGGGACTAGCGGCCCCTTGAAGTTCTTC
v_gene: TRBV27; j_gene: TRBJ1-1; abundance: NA; d_gene: NA; CDR3aa: CASSLSRGRGGTEAFF; CDR3nt: TGTGCCAGCAGTCTAAGCAGGGGTCGGGGAGGCACTGAAGCTTTCTTT
v_gene: TRBV5-1; j_gene: TRBJ2-4; abundance: few; d_gene: NA; CDR3aa: CASSPLAGSDIQYF; CDR3nt: TGCGCCAGCAGCCCTTTGGCAGGGTCGGACATTCAGTACTTC
v_gene: TRBV18; j_gene: TRBJ2-6; abundance: NA; d_gene: NA; CDR3aa: CASSLTGLASGANVLTF; CDR3nt: TGTGCCAGCTCACTGACAGGACTCGCCTCTGGGGCCAACGTCCTGACTTTC
v_gene: TRBV6-2/TRBV6-3; j_gene: TRBJ2-3; abundance: once; d_gene: TRBD2; CDR3aa: CASSRLSGGFIGDTQYF; CDR3nt: TGTGCCAGCAGTCGCCTTAGCGGGGGATTCATTGGAGATACGCAGTATTTT
v_gene: TRBV24-1; j_gene: TRBJ2-1; abundance: few; d_gene: NA; CDR3aa: CATSGWGKYNEQFF; CDR3nt: TGTGCCACCAGTGGCTGGGGGAAATACAATGAGCAGTTCTTC
v_gene: TRBV6-5; j_gene: TRBJ1-1; abundance: many; d_gene: NA; CDR3aa: CASSSLGIAFF; CDR3nt: TGTGCCAGCAGTTCCCTAGGTATAGCTTTCTTT
v_gene: TRBV7-2; j_gene: TRBJ2-7; abundance: NA; d_gene: NA; CDR3aa: CASSLDSSGYEQYF; CDR3nt: TGTGCCAGCAGCCTGGACAGTTCTGGCTACGAGCAGTACTTC
v_gene: TRBV7-9; j_gene: TRBJ2-2; abundance: few; d_gene: TRBD2; CDR3aa: CASTSTSGRLYTGELFF; CDR3nt: TGTGCCAGCACCTCGACTAGCGGGAGGCTGTACACCGGGGAGCTGTTTTTT
v_gene: TRBV12-3/TRBV12-4; j_gene: TRBJ1-6; abundance: few; d_gene: NA; CDR3aa: CASSLDLNSPLHF; CDR3nt: TGTGCCAGCAGTTTGGATTTAAATTCACCCCTCCACTTT
v_gene: TRBV27; j_gene: TRBJ2-3; abundance: few; d_gene: TRBD2; CDR3aa: CASQLEGGSTDTQYF; CDR3nt: TGTGCCAGCCAATTAGAGGGAGGGAGCACAGATACGCAGTATTTT
v_gene: TRBV19; j_gene: TRBJ1-1; abundance: few; d_gene: TRBD1; CDR3aa: CASSIDPTGADLEAFF; CDR3nt: TGTGCCAGTAGTATAGACCCGACAGGGGCGGATCTTGAAGCTTTCTTT
v_gene: TRBV19; j_gene: TRBJ1-2; abundance: many; d_gene: NA; CDR3aa: CASSITGTPVSYGYTF; CDR3nt: TGTGCCAGTAGTATAACCGGGACGCCGGTGAGCTATGGCTACACCTTC
v_gene: TRBV4-3; j_gene: TRBJ1-3; abundance: NA; d_gene: NA; CDR3aa: CASSQGPARTGNTIYF; CDR3nt: TGCGCCAGCAGCCAGGGACCCGCCCGCACTGGAAACACCATATATTTT
v_gene: TRBV20-1; j_gene: TRBJ2-7; abundance: few; d_gene: NA; CDR3aa: CSARDTTGATYEQYF; CDR3nt: TGCAGTGCTAGAGATACGACAGGAGCCACCTACGAGCAGTACTTC
v_gene: TRBV7-9; j_gene: TRBJ1-4; abundance: many; d_gene: NA; CDR3aa: CASSLGYGQPNEKLFF; CDR3nt: TGTGCCAGCAGCTTAGGTTATGGCCAACCTAATGAAAAACTGTTTTTT
v_gene: TRBV9; j_gene: TRBJ2-6; abundance: many; d_gene: NA; CDR3aa: CASSAVRQANSGANVLTF; CDR3nt: TGTGCCAGCAGCGCCGTCCGACAGGCAAACTCTGGGGCCAACGTCCTGACTTTC
v_gene: TRBV12-3/TRBV12-4; j_gene: TRBJ2-4; abundance: many; d_gene: NA; CDR3aa: CASSPTGEGNIQYF; CDR3nt: TGTGCCAGCAGTCCGACAGGGGAGGGGAACATTCAGTACTTC
v_gene: TRBV20-1; j_gene: TRBJ2-1; abundance: few; d_gene: NA; CDR3aa: CSARDYAERAGRDNEQFF; CDR3nt: TGCAGTGCTAGAGATTATGCGGAACGGGCCGGAAGGGACAATGAGCAGTTCTTC
v_gene: TRBV5-1; j_gene: TRBJ2-1; abundance: few; d_gene: NA; CDR3aa: CASSLAVDSSYNEQFF; CDR3nt: TGCGCCAGCAGCTTGGCCGTGGACAGCTCCTACAATGAGCAGTTCTTC
v_gene: TRBV12-3/TRBV12-4; j_gene: TRBJ2-1; abundance: NA; d_gene: TRBD1; CDR3aa: CASSFPSGTGSFEQFF; CDR3nt: TGTGCCAGCAGTTTCCCTTCGGGGACAGGGTCCTTTGAGCAGTTCTTC
v_gene: TRBV7-2; j_gene: TRBJ1-2; abundance: few; d_gene: TRBD1; CDR3aa: CASRGQTMTNYGYTF; CDR3nt: TGTGCCAGCAGGGGACAGACCATGACTAACTATGGCTACACCTTC
v_gene: TRBV7-2; j_gene: TRBJ2-1; abundance: NA; d_gene: NA; CDR3aa: CASSFDRSPSYNEQFF; CDR3nt: TGTGCCAGCAGCTTTGACAGGTCCCCCTCTTACAATGAGCAGTTCTTC
v_gene: TRBV20-1; j_gene: TRBJ1-5; abundance: few; d_gene: NA; CDR3aa: CSAGGRSKSNQPQHF; CDR3nt: TGCAGTGCTGGCGGCCGGTCAAAGAGCAATCAGCCCCAGCATTTT
v_gene: TRBV28; j_gene: TRBJ1-1; abundance: many; d_gene: NA; CDR3aa: CASSLRVTEAFF; CDR3nt: TGTGCCAGCAGTTTACGAGTCACTGAAGCTTTCTTT
v_gene: TRBV3-1; j_gene: TRBJ2-4; abundance: many; d_gene: NA; CDR3aa: CASSRGLAKNIQYF; CDR3nt: TGTGCCAGCAGCCGCGGCTTAGCCAAAAACATTCAGTACTTC
v_gene: TRBV29-1; j_gene: TRBJ2-5; abundance: many; d_gene: NA; CDR3aa: CSVDPQRETQYF; CDR3nt: TGCAGCGTTGACCCCCAGAGGGAGACCCAGTACTTC
v_gene: TRBV29-1; j_gene: TRBJ1-4; abundance: many; d_gene: NA; CDR3aa: CSVEGFNEKLFF; CDR3nt: TGCAGCGTTGAAGGGTTTAATGAAAAACTGTTTTTT
v_gene: TRBV5-4; j_gene: TRBJ2-1; abundance: many; d_gene: TRBD2; CDR3aa: CASSSIQGLAAEQFF; CDR3nt: TGTGCCAGCAGCTCGATCCAGGGACTAGCGGCTGAGCAGTTCTTC
v_gene: TRBV6-2/TRBV6-3; j_gene: TRBJ2-5; abundance: NA; d_gene: NA; CDR3aa: CASSYGPSLDSFPRTQYF; CDR3nt: TGTGCCAGCAGTTACGGACCTAGTTTGGACAGCTTCCCTCGGACCCAGTACTTC
v_gene: TRBV6-6; j_gene: TRBJ2-5; abundance: few; d_gene: NA; CDR3aa: CASSYPSETQYF; CDR3nt: TGTGCCAGCAGTTACCCCTCAGAGACCCAGTACTTC
v_gene: TRBV5-1; j_gene: TRBJ2-7; abundance: few; d_gene: TRBD2; CDR3aa: CASHPRDYNSYEQYF; CDR3nt: TGCGCCAGCCACCCCCGGGACTATAACTCCTACGAGCAGTACTTC
v_gene: TRBV5-6; j_gene: TRBJ2-7; abundance: many; d_gene: NA; CDR3aa: CASSSLKYEQYF; CDR3nt: TGTGCCAGCAGCTCCCTTAAATACGAGCAGTACTTC
v_gene: TRBV20-1; j_gene: TRBJ2-7; abundance: few; d_gene: NA; CDR3aa: CSARKLVITHEQYF; CDR3nt: TGCAGTGCTAGAAAGCTAGTGATAACCCACGAGCAGTACTTC
v_gene: TRBV12-3/TRBV12-4; j_gene: TRBJ1-1; abundance: many; d_gene: NA; CDR3aa: CASSFGGARTEAFF; CDR3nt: TGTGCCAGCAGTTTCGGTGGGGCGCGAACTGAAGCTTTCTTT
v_gene: TRBV18; j_gene: TRBJ2-1; abundance: NA; d_gene: TRBD1; CDR3aa: CASSPSTGPYNEQFF; CDR3nt: TGTGCCAGCTCACCATCGACAGGGCCGTACAATGAGCAGTTCTTC
v_gene: TRBV23-1; j_gene: TRBJ2-7; abundance: few; d_gene: NA; CDR3aa: CASSQSRFRIASYDEQYF; CDR3nt: TGCGCCAGCAGTCAATCGAGGTTCAGAATTGCAAGCTATGACGAGCAGTACTTC
v_gene: TRBV4-2; j_gene: TRBJ1-2; abundance: few; d_gene: NA; CDR3aa: CASSQDPLRGGADYGYTF; CDR3nt: TGTGCCAGCAGCCAAGACCCCCTCCGTGGGGGGGCGGACTATGGCTACACCTTC
v_gene: TRBV3-1; j_gene: TRBJ2-4; abundance: many; d_gene: NA; CDR3aa: CASSHFTGQEGGNIQYF; CDR3nt: TGTGCCAGCAGCCATTTCACGGGACAAGAAGGCGGAAACATTCAGTACTTC
v_gene: TRBV7-2; j_gene: TRBJ1-4; abundance: NA; d_gene: NA; CDR3aa: CASSYGEYEKLFF; CDR3nt: TGTGCCAGCAGCTACGGAGAATATGAAAAACTGTTTTTT